This T cell receptor beta chain was obtained from a study of T cell responses to AZD1222 COVID-19 vaccine. Study-wide results and caveats: Baseline seropositivity characterized only a handful of AZD1222 recipients. With two AZD1222 doses given, Spike-specific TCR breadth and depth both rose. Close to half of spike-specific TCRs reportedly recognize unmutated variant regions.

Here immunoSEQ multiplex PCR was the method, and the copy in TCRdb shows in-frame clones only, minus some. The sample includes about 150,000 clones, 92% of them seen just once. Pooling of second doses given at about 4 or about 12 weeks was done. The length of the CDR3 is 15 residues. J gave up 10 bases and V 0 bases, and 7 bases lay outside the gene matches. CDR1 is LNHDA and CDR2 is SQIVND in the germline V gene (reference sequence). Note on this clone: The antigen remains unidentified.

Material: peripheral blood, obtained 28 days after the second AZD1222 dose. This sequence originates from an adult who received the AZD1222 COVID-19 vaccine. The chain couples TRBV19 to TRBJ2-1; TRBD2 matches 9 bases. The CDR3 DNA follows: TGTGCCAGTAGTATAGATTGGAGCGGGAGGTCGGAGCAGTTCTTC. Translation gives CASSIDWSGRSEQFF.